The clone carrying this T cell receptor beta chain was picked up a small number of times. Its target is not known. This entry is derived from a study of neurological immune-mediated disorders. CDR3 size: 15 residues. The germline CDR1 and CDR2 sequences are SGHTS and YDEGEE. V was pared by 1 base and J by 0 bases, with 8 bases between. The study's findings and limits: Association with the multiple sclerosis repertoire cluster was not found for any clinical or MRI feature.

Every sequencing run generated in excess of 170 million TCR-beta sequences. These sequences covered 15-18 subjects. TCRdb independently ran MiXCR on the 5' RACE reads; one entry per CDR3 protein. The data hold tens of thousands of distinct CDR3 sequences, with roughly 3.8% observed a single time. This rearrangement joins TRBV5-8 to TRBJ2-1; no firm D call. The TCR comes from a man between 60 and 75 years old with multiple sclerosis. The material sequenced was PBMCs. The CDR3 spells CASSLTRSSYNEQFF. The CDR3 region has the DNA TGTGCCAGCAGCTTGACAAGAAGCTCCTACAATGAGCAGTTCTTC.